The 29 T cell receptor beta chains below all came from one sample that was sequenced in a study of cytomegalovirus exposure and HLA in healthy donors. The PCR contained 60 Vbeta and 13 Jbeta primers. Generated by immunoSEQ multiplex PCR, the TCRdb table keeps only in-frame clones and is missing some. The sample consists of 100,000 to 150,000 clones, approximately 74% of them appearing once. The sample taken for sequencing was PBMCs. These receptors all stem from a man aged 35 to 55 in good health and CMV-seropositive.

This clone was counted once. The rearrangement links TRBV7-8 to TRBJ1-2; 8 nucleotides line up with TRBD1. Trimming removed 1 base from V and 3 bases from J; junction bases left unmatched: 7. Germline V CDR1 and CDR2: SGHVS, FQNEAQ. The length of the CDR3 is 16 residues. CDR3 bases: TGTGCCAGCAGCTTAGTGGTGGCAGGGGGCGACTATGGCTACACCTTC. Translated, it gives CASSLVVAGGDYGYTF.

The sample holds one count of this clone. The chain employs TRBV28 and TRBJ1-5, with no clear D. Germline CDR1 is MDHEN and CDR2 is SYDVKM. V lost 1 base, J lost 4 bases, and 5 bases lay in between. This CDR3 has 13 residues. In nucleotides, the CDR3 is TGTGCCAGCAGTTTATTACAGAATCAGCCCCAGCATTTT. Protein product: CASSLLQNQPQHF.

This chain connects TRBV18 to TRBJ2-5; 10 nucleotides line up with TRBD1. The length of the CDR3 is 15 residues. Germline V gene lookup returns CDR1 KGHSH and CDR2 LQKENI. V shed 3 bases and J 2 bases; nucleotides not matched to a gene: 3. The DNA for the CDR3 is TGTGCCAGCTCACCGGGACAGGGGATTCAAGAGACCCAGTACTTC. Its translation is CASSPGQGIQETQYF.

The V call is TRBV7-9, the J call TRBJ2-3; 7 nucleotides align to TRBD2. Trimming removed 2 bases from V and 3 bases from J; junction bases left unmatched: 2. In germline, CDR1 is SEHNR, CDR2 FQNEAQ (reference sequence). The CDR3 is 14 amino acids. The CDR3 nucleotides are TGTGCCAGCAGCTTAAGCGGGACTACAGATACGCAGTATTTT. Residues: CASSLSGTTDTQYF.

The CDR3 DNA sequence: TGTGCCAGCAGCTCCAGGGGAAATGAGCAGTTCTTC. Its translation is CASSSRGNEQFF. The chain couples TRBV2 to TRBJ2-1; tentative D call: TRBD1 (6 bases). CDR3 length: 12 amino acids. The germline V gene has CDR1 SNHLY and CDR2 FYNNEI. Deletions cut 6 bases from V and 7 bases from J, with 10 bases between.

The V gene is TRBV28, the J gene TRBJ1-2; 12 nucleotides align to TRBD1. V gave up 7 bases and J gave up 3 bases; unmatched junction bases: 6. CDR1 is MDHEN, CDR2 SYDVKM, per germline. The CDR3 contains 15 residues. The CDR3 region is CASTRGTGGDYGYTF. CDR3 coding DNA: TGTGCCAGCACGAGGGGGACAGGGGGCGACTATGGCTACACCTTC.

The chain carries TRBV7-8 and TRBJ2-3, with 7 bases lining up with TRBD2. Germline V CDR1 and CDR2: SGHVS, FQNEAQ. Losses at the gene ends were 0 bases for V and 5 bases for J; bases not matched to a gene: 5. The CDR3 extends over 15 amino acids. CDR3 sequence reads: CASSLAGRREDTQYF. CDR3 coding DNA: TGTGCCAGCAGCTTAGCCGGGAGGCGGGAAGATACGCAGTATTTT.

This rearrangement joins TRBV27 to TRBJ1-5; D is undetermined. In germline, CDR1 is MNHEY, CDR2 SMNVEV (reference sequence). This CDR3 has 13 residues. V lost 6 bases to trimming and J lost 0 bases, with 6 bases between them. The chain's CDR3 is CASRSHSNQPQHF. In DNA, the CDR3 is TGTGCCAGCAGAAGCCATAGCAATCAGCCCCAGCATTTT.

This clone was picked up a small number of times. The V call is TRBV27, the J call TRBJ2-7, with D possibly matching TRBD2 (5 bases). Germline V gene data show CDR1 as MNHEY and CDR2 as SMNVEV (reference sequence). V lost 1 base to trimming and J lost 6 bases, with 10 bases between them. This CDR3 has 13 amino acids. For the CDR3, the DNA is TGTGCCAGCAGTTTATATCGCCGGGGCGAGCAGTACTTC. It translates to CASSLYRRGEQYF.

The CDR3 region is CSVNRDTGELFF. In DNA form, the CDR3 reads TGCAGCGTGAACAGGGATACCGGGGAGCTGTTTTTT. The V and J genes are TRBV29-1 and TRBJ2-2, with D perhaps TRBD1 (6 bases). The ends were cut back, 6 bases at V and 5 bases at J, with 10 bases in the middle. The CDR3 is 12 residues long. Germline CDR1 is SQVTM and CDR2 is ANQGSEA.

The rearrangement links TRBV15 to TRBJ2-5; D is possibly TRBD2 (6 bases). The CDR3 runs 17 residues. Trimming took 1 base from V and 2 from J, leaving 17 bases between them. Germline CDR1 and CDR2: LNHNV and YYDKDF (reference sequence). The DNA of the CDR3 is TGTGCCACCAGCAGAGCCCGGATGAGGGACTTACAAGAGACCCAGTACTTC. It codes for CATSRARMRDLQETQYF.

There are a few counts of this clone. The chain joins TRBV19 to TRBJ1-2; 7 nucleotides align to TRBD1. This CDR3 is built from 14 residues. J was trimmed by 2 bases and V by 6 bases; bases with no gene match: 6. CDR1 is LNHDA, CDR2 SQIVND, per germline (reference sequence). For the CDR3, the DNA is TGTGCCAGTAGACCACAGGGGCCGAACTATGGCTACACCTTC. It encodes CASRPQGPNYGYTF.

The chain links TRBV29-1 to TRBJ1-1; 9 positions agree with TRBD1. J lost 5 bases, V lost 7 bases, and 5 bases had no gene match. The CDR3 contains 12 residues. The germline gives CDR1 SQVTM, CDR2 ANQGSEA. The CDR3 region has the DNA TGCAGCGGTCGACAGGGGGGGACTGAAGCTTTCTTT. This codes for CSGRQGGTEAFF.

As concerns this clone: Other DNA sequences in the sample encode the same CDR3. The chain links TRBV5-1 to TRBJ2-1, with D tentatively TRBD2 (6 bases). Germline assignment: CDR1 SGHRS and CDR2 YFSETQ. V was clipped by 4 bases and J by 0 bases, with 8 bases between them. This CDR3 region has 14 residues. The CDR3 here is CASSPGGSYNEQFF. The CDR3 bases are TGCGCCAGCAGCCCCGGGGGCTCCTACAATGAGCAGTTCTTC.

This clone was detected once. This chain links TRBV30 with TRBJ2-1; D ambiguous. The germline V and J ends were trimmed by 4 bases and 6 bases, with 10 bases remaining between them. From germline, CDR1 is GTSNPN and CDR2 SVGIG (reference sequence). The CDR3 sequence is 12 residues long. This CDR3 is CAWTPVSNEQFF. CDR3 DNA: TGTGCCTGGACTCCAGTCTCCAATGAGCAGTTCTTC.

CDR3 bases: TGTGCCAGCAGCTTAACGGGACAGCTAGGTGGCTACACCTTC. Translated: CASSLTGQLGGYTF. J is TRBJ1-2 and V is TRBV11-2, with TRBD1 matching 7 bases. Germline-derived CDR1 and CDR2 are SGHAT and FQNNGV. Trimming removed 2 bases from V and 7 bases from J; junction bases left unmatched: 7. This CDR3 is built from 14 residues.

The chain recombines TRBV19 with TRBJ1-2; 9 bases align to TRBD1. The trim removed 4 bases at V and 2 bases at J, leaving 2 bases unmatched. Germline V lookup: CDR1 LNHDA, CDR2 SQIVND (reference sequence). This CDR3 is 14 amino acids long. The CDR3 here is CASSSTGGNYGYTF. The CDR3 DNA is TGTGCCAGTAGTAGTACAGGGGGCAACTATGGCTACACCTTC.

The V and J genes are TRBV28 and TRBJ2-5; 9 bases align to TRBD1. Trimming took 6 bases from V and 4 from J; bases not matched to a gene: 15. Germline-derived CDR1 and CDR2 are MDHEN and SYDVKM. CDR3 length: 17 residues. CDR3: CASSPLPRDRALETQYF. Here the CDR3 DNA reads TGTGCCAGCAGCCCCCTCCCCCGGGACAGGGCTCTAGAGACCCAGTACTTC.

The genes are TRBV9 and TRBJ2-3, with D tentatively TRBD2 (6 bases). The CDR3 length is 14 residues. V was pared by 4 bases and J by 6 bases, with 15 bases between. Germline values: CDR1 SGDLS, CDR2 YYNGEE. The CDR3 protein is CASSLLGGPDTQYF. In DNA form, the CDR3 reads TGTGCCAGCAGCTTACTAGGAGGGCCTGATACGCAGTATTTT.

The CDR3 region has the DNA TGTGCCAGCTCACCAGAGCCCGGGGAGTTTCGTGAAAAACTGTTTTTT. It yields the protein CASSPEPGEFREKLFF. J is TRBJ1-4 and V is TRBV18; D gene uncertain. V was pared by 2 bases and J by 7 bases, with 17 bases between. CDR1 KGHSH and CDR2 LQKENI come from the germline V gene. The CDR3 is 16 residues long. Based on the CDR3 plus reference TRBV18 and TRBJ1-4, the full variable domain is NAGVMQNPRHLVRRRGQEARLRCSPMKGHSHVYWYRQLPEEGLKFMVYLQKENIIDESGMPKERFSAEFPKEGPSILRIQQVVRGDSAAYFCASSPEPGEFREKLFFGSGTQLSVL.

V and J are TRBV27 and TRBJ2-1; tentatively, D is TRBD1 (5 bases). The V gene lost 2 bases and the J gene lost 10 bases, with 9 bases spanning the gap. CDR1 is MNHEY, CDR2 SMNVEV, per germline (reference sequence). The CDR3 runs to 12 residues. This CDR3 reads CASSLQGREQFF. CDR3 DNA: TGTGCCAGCAGTTTACAGGGAAGGGAGCAGTTCTTC.

This clone was observed a single time. V gene TRBV5-1 combines with J gene TRBJ1-1, with a tentative D call TRBD1 (6 bases). The V end lost 1 base, the J end lost 5 bases, and 12 bases lay between the germline ends. Germline-derived CDR1 and CDR2 are SGHRS and YFSETQ. This CDR3 is 14 amino acids long. As DNA, the CDR3 is TGCGCCAGCAGCTTGATTGGGGGCGGTACTGAAGCTTTCTTT. It codes for CASSLIGGGTEAFF.

This clone was observed a few times. V usage is TRBV10-1 and J usage is TRBJ2-7, with TRBD2 identical over 10 bases. The CDR3 sequence is 14 residues long. Germline assignment: CDR1 WNHNN and CDR2 SYGVQD (reference sequence). Unmatched junction bases numbered 4, after V lost 5 bases and J lost 3 bases. Here the CDR3 DNA reads TGCGCCAGCAGTTCTAGCGGGAGCGGCTACGAGCAGTACTTC. Protein sequence: CASSSSGSGYEQYF.

This chain uses TRBV5-4 with TRBJ1-2, with no clear D. V gave up 1 base and J gave up 8 bases, with 15 bases separating them. Germline lookup yields CDR1 SGHNT and CDR2 YYREEE (reference sequence). CDR3 length: 14 amino acids. For the CDR3, the DNA is TGTGCCAGCAGCTTGTTTGGAGCCGCGTGGGGCTACACCTTC. Residues: CASSLFGAAWGYTF.

V gene TRBV6-6 combines with J gene TRBJ1-3; 10 bases map to TRBD1. Trimming removed 4 bases from V and 3 bases from J; junction bases left unmatched: 3. Per germline, CDR1 MNHNY and CDR2 SVGAGI (reference sequence). There are 15 residues in the CDR3. CDR3 DNA sequence: TGTGCCAGCAGTTTCGGGACAGGGGATGGAAACACCATATATTTT. This gives the protein CASSFGTGDGNTIYF.

The V call is TRBV19, the J call TRBJ1-1; no clear D gene. This CDR3 comprises 14 residues. Germline CDR1 is LNHDA and CDR2 is SQIVND (reference sequence). V was shortened by 4 bases and J by 4 bases, with 13 bases between the two germline ends. In DNA, the CDR3 is TGTGCCAGTAGTACCCAAATGAGATCCACTGAAGCTTTCTTT. This sequence encodes CASSTQMRSTEAFF.

This sequence joins TRBV4-2 and TRBJ1-6; D is perhaps TRBD1 (5 bases). Trimming removed 0 bases from V and 13 bases from J, with 10 bases in between. This CDR3 is 13 amino acids long. Germline CDR1 LGHNA, CDR2 YNFKEQ. The CDR3: CASSQDRRGPLHF. Here the CDR3 DNA reads TGTGCCAGCAGCCAAGATCGGAGGGGCCCCCTCCACTTT.

Comments on this clone: Here the CDR3 omits its conserved ending phenylalanine or tryptophan, so a read error is the likely source. The chain couples TRBV7-7 to TRBJ1-1; D not resolved. Looked up from germline, CDR1 is SSHAT and CDR2 is FNYEAQ (reference sequence). This CDR3 spans 14 amino acids. CDR3 sequence: CASSPRTGSTEAFL. The CDR3 coding sequence is TGTGCTAGCAGCCCCCGGACGGGGAGCACTGAAGCTTTCCTT.

With regard to this clone: The same CDR3 also results from other DNA sequences found in this sample. The genes are TRBV28 and TRBJ1-5, with 9 bases identical to TRBD1. V was clipped by 5 bases and J by 2 bases; unmatched bases: 4. Germline V gene sequence: CDR1 MDHEN, CDR2 SYDVKM. The CDR3 has 15 amino acids. CDR3 residues: CASSLRQGGNQPQHF. The CDR3 DNA reads TGTGCCAGCAGTCTTAGACAGGGGGGCAATCAGCCCCAGCATTTT.